This T cell receptor (beta chain) came from a study of blood T cell repertoires in COVID-19. About the study: PBMCs, B-cell-depleted T cells, or T cells were the source of the cDNA or gDNA that made up the material.

Enrollees, roughly 18 to 89 years old, lived in approximately 24 US areas. Per the germline V gene, CDR1 is LGHDT and CDR2 is YNNKEL (reference sequence). This CDR3 contains 14 residues. V lost 1 base and J lost 3, with 9 bases in between. Authors' processing steps: Researchers report that nucleated cell counts were estimated from reference gene primer amplification. Data came from immunoSEQ multiplex PCR; TCRdb stores just in-frame clones and leaves some out. D and trimming come from the DNA, and the V and J calls and clone size come from that table. The sample lists around 200,000 clones; roughly 80% were seen once.

The V call is TRBV3-1 (or the pseudogene TRBV3-2), the J call TRBJ1-2; weak D call: TRBD1 (6 bases). The sample comprised PBMCs or T cells enriched from blood (not recorded which). This TCR was sampled from a woman in her 30s who had recovered from COVID-19. Here the CDR3 reads CASSQAGHDYGYTF. The CDR3 DNA reads as TGTGCCAGCAGCCAAGCGGGACACGACTATGGCTACACCTTC.